Listed below are T cell receptor beta chains from one sample, sequenced in a study of T cell responses to AZD1222 COVID-19 vaccine. Libraries were prepared by immunoSEQ multiplex PCR; TCRdb keeps only in-frame clonotypes and omits some of them. This table holds some 100,000 clones, 70% to 90% found once. Sequences were derived from peripheral blood, sampled on day 0 of MenACWY control vaccination. The receptors stem from an adult in good health. Each CDR3 is given with its conserved first and last residue. A D gene is named only where the DNA matches it firmly. Size is omitted from some rows. Given values are once, few, many or a class for expanded clones.

TRBJ2-5,TRBV7-7,.,.,TGTGCCAGCAGCTTAAATGGCAGCCCTCAAGAGACCCAGTACTTC,CASSLNGSPQETQYF
TRBJ2-7,TRBV28,TRBD2,once,TGTGCCAGCACCTTTACCCGACTAGCGTCTTCCTACGAGCAGTACTTC,CASTFTRLASSYEQYF
TRBJ2-2,TRBV7-2,.,.,TGTGCCAGCAGCTTAGGAGGCCTAGCAGCCACCGGGGAGCTGTTTTTT,CASSLGGLAATGELFF
TRBJ2-7,TRBV27,TRBD2,.,TGTGCCAGCAGTAAGGCTGGGACTAGCGGCTCCTACGAGCAGTACTTC,CASSKAGTSGSYEQYF
TRBJ2-7,TRBV28,.,few,TGTGCCAGCACCGAAAATGCCCGGGGAGGCTACGAGCAGTACTTC,CASTENARGGYEQYF
TRBJ2-1,TRBV6-2/TRBV6-3,.,.,TGTGCCAGCAGTTACTCACCGCCGGGTTCTCTCTACCCTGAGCAGTTCTTC,CASSYSPPGSLYPEQFF
TRBJ1-1,TRBV30,.,.,TGTGCCTGGGCTCCCATGAACACTGAAGCTTTCTTT,CAWAPMNTEAFF
TRBJ2-7,TRBV12-3/TRBV12-4,.,.,TGTGCCAGCACCACGGGCAGGGTCGCGTACTTC,CASTTGRVAYF
TRBJ2-7,TRBV27,.,.,TGTGCCAGCAGTTTCCCAGGAGGGGAGCAGTACTTC,CASSFPGGEQYF
TRBJ2-3,TRBV7-3,.,.,TGTGCCAGCAGCTTAAGCGGGACGGGAGATACGCAGTATTTT,CASSLSGTGDTQYF
TRBJ1-1,TRBV12-3/TRBV12-4,.,.,TGTGCCAGCAGTTTTGTGCAAAGAGCGGCTTTCTTT,CASSFVQRAAFF
TRBJ2-1,TRBV5-1,TRBD2,.,TGCGCCAGCAGCTTGGGAGGTAGCGGGGTTCATGAGCAGTTCTTC,CASSLGGSGVHEQFF
TRBJ2-6,TRBV30,.,.,TGTGCCTGGATCGGGATATTCCCAAGCTCTGGGGCCAACGTCCTGACTTTC,CAWIGIFPSSGANVLTF
TRBJ1-5,TRBV19,.,.,TGTGCCAGTAGTGTGGACAGTTGGAGGGATAGCAATCAGCCCCAGCATTTT,CASSVDSWRDSNQPQHF
TRBJ2-3,TRBV11-3,TRBD1,.,TGTGCCAGCAGCCACCGACAGGGACGGACAGATACGCAGTATTTT,CASSHRQGRTDTQYF
TRBJ2-5,TRBV4-1,.,once,TGCGCCAGCAGCCAAGTATATCCGGGGGCGGAAGAGACCCAGTACTTC,CASSQVYPGAEETQYF
TRBJ2-1,TRBV5-1,.,.,TGCGCCAGCAGCTTCGGGCTAGGATCCCTCAATGAGCAGTTCTTC,CASSFGLGSLNEQFF
TRBJ1-5,TRBV5-5,.,.,TGTGCCAGCAGCTCCTCTCCACAGGGTTCAGGCCAGCCCCAGCATTTT,CASSSSPQGSGQPQHF
TRBJ2-1,TRBV25-1,.,.,TGTGCCAGCAGGGGGAAGGTCTACAATGAGCAGTTCTTC,CASRGKVYNEQFF
TRBJ2-1,TRBV24-1,TRBD2,.,TGTGCCACCAGTGATTGGGGGACTAGCGGGAGGGCCCATGAGCAGTTCTTC,CATSDWGTSGRAHEQFF
TRBJ1-4,TRBV2,.,.,TGTGCCAGCACTGCAGGAGAGTATAATGAAAAACTGTTTTTT,CASTAGEYNEKLFF
TRBJ1-2,TRBV11-2,.,.,TGTGCCAGCAGCTTAGAGGGGTATGGCTACACCTTC,CASSLEGYGYTF
TRBJ2-2,TRBV5-4,.,few,TGTGCCCGCAGCACTACCCCCTCCGGGGAGCTGTTTTTT,CARSTTPSGELFF
TRBJ1-5,TRBV19,.,once,TGTGCCAGTAGTAATCCGGGGGGAATGGGTCAGCCCCAGCATTTT,CASSNPGGMGQPQHF
TRBJ2-5,TRBV6-5,TRBD1,.,TGTGCCAGCAGTTACCAGGCCGCCAGGGGGCTAGAGACCCAGTACTTC,CASSYQAARGLETQYF
TRBJ1-4,TRBV6-6,.,.,TGTGCCAGCCTGGGCAGCTACACAGGTGCTAGGGAAAAACTGTTTTTT,CASLGSYTGAREKLFF
TRBJ1-2,TRBV28,.,.,TGTGCCAGCCACGGCGGGGGTTTCTATGGCTACACCTTC,CASHGGGFYGYTF
TRBJ2-1,TRBV7-2,TRBD2,.,TGTGCCAGCAGCTTGGGGAGCGGGAGATACAATGAGCAGTTCTTC,CASSLGSGRYNEQFF
TRBJ2-7,TRBV6-4,.,.,TGTGCCAGCAGTGCTGGGCCTGATTACGAGCAGTACTTC,CASSAGPDYEQYF
TRBJ1-3,TRBV9,.,.,TGTGCCAGCAGCGTAGCTGGAACAGCCCGCTCTGGAAACACCATATATTTT,CASSVAGTARSGNTIYF
TRBJ1-2,TRBV28,.,.,TGTGCCAGCAGCCATCCGGTCCCAGAACCGAAGGAAATGGAACCCTCCTATGGCTACACCTTC,CASSHPVPEPKEMEPSYGYTF
TRBJ2-7,TRBV7-2,.,.,TGTGCCAGCAGCCCCCGATCAGGGCCGGCAAGGGAGCAGTACTTC,CASSPRSGPAREQYF
TRBJ2-3,TRBV6-5,.,.,TGTGCCAGCAGTTACTCGTTGGACCACTCGACAGATACGCAGTATTTT,CASSYSLDHSTDTQYF
TRBJ2-1,TRBV5-1,TRBD1,.,TGCGCCAGCAGCTTGGAGGCGGGACAGGGCTACAATGAGCAGTTCTTC,CASSLEAGQGYNEQFF
TRBJ1-1,TRBV10-3,.,.,TGTGCCACTCGCCTGAACACTGAAGCTTTCTTT,CATRLNTEAFF
TRBJ1-4,TRBV5-5,.,.,TGTGCCAGCAGCTTGGGTCTATCGATGGTTGGAGATGAAAAACTGTTTTTT,CASSLGLSMVGDEKLFF
TRBJ2-7,TRBV29-1,TRBD1,.,TGCAGCGTTGTTCCAGGGGGCACCGAGCAGTACTTC,CSVVPGGTEQYF
TRBJ2-1,TRBV7-9,TRBD1,once,TGTGCCAGCAGTTTGGGGGCAGGGGGCCGCGATGAGCAGTTCTTC,CASSLGAGGRDEQFF
TRBJ2-2,TRBV6-5,TRBD1,.,TGTGCCAGCAGGAGAACAGGGGGCCGGACCGGGGAGCTGTTTTTT,CASRRTGGRTGELFF
TRBJ2-7,TRBV5-1,.,.,TGCGCCAGCAGCTTGTCGAGAAGATCCTACGAGCAGTACTTC,CASSLSRRSYEQYF
TRBJ2-5,TRBV19,.,.,TGTGCCAGTAGTATATTAGGAGGGGGCGGAGAGACCCAGTACTTC,CASSILGGGGETQYF
TRBJ1-2,TRBV30,.,.,TGTGCCTGGGCCGCCCGAGGGGCCGTACTCTATGGCTACACCTTC,CAWAARGAVLYGYTF
TRBJ1-6,TRBV28,TRBD1,few,TGTGCCAGCAACCAAGACAGGGGTGATTCACCCCTCCACTTT,CASNQDRGDSPLHF
TRBJ1-6,TRBV5-1,.,once,TGCGCCAGCAGCCCGGGACGGAGTAATTCACCCCTCCACTTT,CASSPGRSNSPLHF
TRBJ1-2,TRBV3-1/TRBV3-2,.,.,TGTGCCAGCAGCCACGGAGGCGCTTCCTATGGCTACACCTTC,CASSHGGASYGYTF
TRBJ1-2,TRBV5-1,.,once,TGCGCCAGCAGCTTCGCGACAGCTAACTATGGCTACACCTTC,CASSFATANYGYTF
TRBJ2-7,TRBV7-3,TRBD2,.,TGTGCCAGCAGCTTAGGACTAGCGGGGCTTCAGGACGAGCAGTACTTC,CASSLGLAGLQDEQYF
TRBJ2-3,TRBV7-8,TRBD2,.,TGTGCCAGCAGCTTTCGGACTAGCGGCACAGATACGCAGTATTTT,CASSFRTSGTDTQYF
TRBJ2-3,TRBV5-8,.,.,TGTGCCAGCAGCTCCCGCGCTTTTAAAGATACGCAGTATTTT,CASSSRAFKDTQYF
TRBJ2-7,TRBV28,.,.,TGTGCCAGCAGTTTTACAGGGGAGGGCTCCTACGAGCAGTACTTC,CASSFTGEGSYEQYF
TRBJ2-2,TRBV28,.,.,TGTGCCAGCAGCCCATTTGGACAGGCGGGGAGGGAGCTGTTTTTT,CASSPFGQAGRELFF
TRBJ1-5,TRBV27,.,.,TGTGCCAGCAGTTTATCGGGAGCCACCTACAATCAGCCCCAGCATTTT,CASSLSGATYNQPQHF
TRBJ2-1,TRBV5-1,TRBD2,.,TGCGCCAGCAGCCGGGACTACCCTGAGCAGTTCTTC,CASSRDYPEQFF
TRBJ1-2,TRBV5-8,.,.,TGTGCCAGCAGCCCTGCGGGAGCCTATGGCTACACCTTC,CASSPAGAYGYTF